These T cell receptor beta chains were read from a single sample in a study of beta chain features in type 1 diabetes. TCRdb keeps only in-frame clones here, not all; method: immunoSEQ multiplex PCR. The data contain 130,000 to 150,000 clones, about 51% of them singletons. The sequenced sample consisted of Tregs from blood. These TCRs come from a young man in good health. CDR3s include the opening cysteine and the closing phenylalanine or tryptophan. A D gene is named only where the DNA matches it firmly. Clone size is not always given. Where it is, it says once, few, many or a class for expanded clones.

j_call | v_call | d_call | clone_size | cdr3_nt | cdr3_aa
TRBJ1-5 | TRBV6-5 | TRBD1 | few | TGTGCCAGCAGTTACTCTGGGACAGGGAGGTCCCCCCAGCATTTT | CASSYSGTGRSPQHF
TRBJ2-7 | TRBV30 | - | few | TGTGCCTGGGGGGGCTTATACGAGCAGTACTTC | CAWGGLYEQYF
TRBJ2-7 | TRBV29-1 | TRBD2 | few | TGCAGCGGTGTACTAGCGGGGGTCAACGAGCAGTACTTC | CSGVLAGVNEQYF
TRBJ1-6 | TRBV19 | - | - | TGTGCCGCCCAGTCTCGCTCCTATAATTCACCCCTCCACTTT | CAAQSRSYNSPLHF
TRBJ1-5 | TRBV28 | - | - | TGTGCCAGCAGTTTGACAGGCAATCAGCCCCAGCATTTT | CASSLTGNQPQHF
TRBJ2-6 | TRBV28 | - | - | TGTGCCAGCAGTTTCGAAGGACAGATAAGCTCTGGGGCCAACGTCCTGACTTTC | CASSFEGQISSGANVLTF
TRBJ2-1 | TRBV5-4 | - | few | TGTGCCAGCAGCTTGGGTGGGGCCTCGACCCACAATTACAATGAGCAGTTCTTC | CASSLGGASTHNYNEQFF
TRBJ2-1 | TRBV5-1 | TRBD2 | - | TGCGCCAGCAGCTCCCTTAAGGTAGCGGGGGGGCGATATCCCAATGAGCAGTTCTTC | CASSSLKVAGGRYPNEQFF
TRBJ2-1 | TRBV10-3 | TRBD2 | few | TGTGCCATCAGAGGGACTAGCTCTCCCAATGAGCAGTTCTTC | CAIRGTSSPNEQFF
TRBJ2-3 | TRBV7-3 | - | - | TGTGCCAGCAGCCGACAGGCTAGCACAGATACGCAGTATTTT | CASSRQASTDTQYF
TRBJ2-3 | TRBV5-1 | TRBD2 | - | TGCGCCAGCAGCTTCCCTTCGACTAGCGGGGGACCAAGCACAGATACGCAGTATTTT | CASSFPSTSGGPSTDTQYF